This T cell receptor beta chain was recovered during a study of cytomegalovirus exposure and HLA in healthy donors. Study results and limitations: Reports showed the classifier diagnosing cytomegalovirus status with high specificity and sensitivity. Altogether, around 160 TCR beta chains were recorded as cytomegalovirus-associated. Rarity held for most TCR sequences, but there were some public TCRs that occurred in many donors.

A remark on this clone: What it recognizes is unknown.

Data came from immunoSEQ multiplex PCR; TCRdb stores just in-frame clones and leaves some out. The sample records around 110,000 clones, about 87% being singletons. Sequenced sample: PBMCs. The TCR was taken from a woman younger than 30 in good health and CMV-seropositive.

DNA of the CDR3: TGTGCCAGGCTGACGGGACAGGAATCTTCACCCCTCCACTTT. Protein sequence: CARLTGQESSPLHF. The J gene is TRBJ1-6, the V gene TRBV19; TRBD1 agrees at 8 bases. Germline V gene sequence: CDR1 LNHDA, CDR2 SQIVND (reference sequence). The CDR3 has 14 amino acids. V was pared by 9 bases and J by 9 bases, with 10 bases of the junction left unmatched.